These 25 T cell receptor beta chains were all obtained from the same sample, sequenced in a study of cytomegalovirus exposure and HLA in healthy donors. PCR employed 60 Vbeta and 13 Jbeta primers. Only in-frame clones appear in the TCRdb table, and some are missing; sequencing was by immunoSEQ multiplex PCR. Of 63,000 or so clones listed, around 79% are singletons. Material for sequencing was PBMCs. The receptors here all came from a woman in her 30s in good health and CMV-seropositive.

The chain employs TRBV7-9 and TRBJ2-2, with 7 bases aligning to TRBD1. J was trimmed by 2 bases and V by 1 base; bases with no gene match: 10. The CDR3 extends over 18 amino acids. Per the germline V gene, CDR1 is SEHNR and CDR2 is FQNEAQ (reference sequence). CDR3 DNA sequence: TGTGCCAGCAGCTTAGAGGACAGGAGAGGCCGTAACACCGGGGAGCTGTTTTTT. It codes for CASSLEDRRGRNTGELFF.

The chain has TRBV2 and TRBJ2-7; 8 bases are shared with TRBD2. This CDR3 region has 14 residues. V lost 5 bases and J lost 2; bases outside the gene matches: 5. Per germline, CDR1 SNHLY and CDR2 FYNNEI. CDR3: CASSTGGLAYEQYF. CDR3 in DNA: TGTGCCAGCAGTACCGGGGGACTAGCCTACGAGCAGTACTTC.

This clone occurred a few times. This chain uses TRBV4-2 with TRBJ1-2; 7 nucleotides align to TRBD1. V gave up 3 bases and J gave up 5 bases; unmatched junction bases: 6. The length of the CDR3 is 14 residues. Germline CDR1 LGHNA, CDR2 YNFKEQ. The CDR3 DNA sequence: TGTGCCAGCAGCCAGGACAGCAGGGGGTATGGCTACACCTTC. Its protein is CASSQDSRGYGYTF.

The V gene is TRBV5-4, the J gene TRBJ2-5, with D perhaps TRBD1 (6 bases). The CDR3 runs to 13 residues. Trimming removed 0 bases from V and 3 bases from J, with 6 bases in between. The germline gives CDR1 SGHNT, CDR2 YYREEE (reference sequence). This chain's CDR3 is CASSLGQEETQYF. The CDR3 DNA reads as TGTGCCAGCAGCTTGGGACAGGAAGAGACCCAGTACTTC.

As to this clone: This sample also contains other DNA sequences that code for the same CDR3. This sequence joins TRBV6-6 and TRBJ2-2; 11 bases map to TRBD2. Trimming at V came to 10 bases and at J to 5 bases, leaving 6 bases not matched to a gene. This CDR3 is 14 amino acids long. Germline CDR1 and CDR2: MNHNY and SVGAGI (reference sequence). For the CDR3, the DNA is TGTGCCATAGCGGGAGGGCGAGGAACCGGGGAGCTGTTTTTT. Translating it yields CAIAGGRGTGELFF.

This rearrangement joins TRBV6-5 to TRBJ2-7, with 8 bases that match TRBD1. CDR1 and CDR2 from the germline V gene are MNHEY and SVGAGI. This CDR3 is built from 12 residues. V shed 7 bases and J 6 bases; nucleotides not matched to a gene: 5. Here the CDR3 reads CASTGQGTEQYF. DNA for the CDR3: TGTGCCAGCACCGGACAGGGCACCGAGCAGTACTTC.

The V and J genes are TRBV19 and TRBJ2-6; possible D gene TRBD1, 6 bases. The germline CDR1 and CDR2 sequences are LNHDA and SQIVND (reference sequence). Between the trimmed V and J ends, which lost 3 bases and 0 bases, there was a span of 15 bases. This CDR3 spans 18 amino acids. The CDR3 coding sequence is TGTGCCAGTAGTATCCAACCGGGACACCTCTCTGGGGCCAACGTCCTGACTTTC. Its translation: CASSIQPGHLSGANVLTF.

This clone has just one count. The rearrangement joins TRBV19 to TRBJ2-7, with 8 bases matching TRBD2. The CDR3 consists of 17 residues. Trimming removed 2 bases from V and 2 bases from J; junction bases left unmatched: 11. Germline loops: CDR1 LNHDA, CDR2 SQIVND (reference sequence). For the CDR3, the DNA is TGTGCCAGTAGTATAAGAGCGGGAGCAATTTTAACCTACGAGCAGTACTTC. Protein sequence: CASSIRAGAILTYEQYF.

The chain joins TRBV27 to TRBJ2-2; the D gene is possibly TRBD2 (5 bases). V lost 4 bases, J lost 7 bases, and 19 bases lay in between. CDR3 length: 16 residues. CDR1 and CDR2 (germline): MNHEY, SMNVEV (reference sequence). CDR3 amino acids: CASSSPMVGRSGELFF. In DNA, the CDR3 is TGTGCCAGCAGTTCCCCAATGGTGGGGAGAAGCGGGGAGCTGTTTTTT.

The chain carries TRBV13 and TRBJ2-1; TRBD2 agrees at 9 bases. V trimming: 2 bases; J trimming: 10 bases; junction bases outside the gene matches: 12. This CDR3 contains 16 residues. CDR1 is PRHDT and CDR2 is FYEKMQ in the germline V gene (reference sequence). This chain's CDR3 is CASSLSSSGISAEQFF. The CDR3 region has the DNA TGTGCCAGCAGCTTATCATCTAGCGGGATTTCGGCCGAGCAGTTCTTC. Using reference TRBV13 and TRBJ2-1 for the parts outside the CDR3, the full variable domain is AAGVIQSPRHLIKEKRETATLKCYPIPRHDTVYWYQQGPGQDPQFLISFYEKMQSDKGSIPDRFSAQQFSDYHSELNMSSLELGDSALYFCASSLSSSGISAEQFFGPGTRLTVL.

V is TRBV25-1 and J is TRBJ2-5; 9 bases line up with TRBD2. The CDR3 is 12 amino acids. Looked up from germline, CDR1 is MGHDK and CDR2 is SYGVNS. Germline trimming cut 6 bases from V and 9 bases from J; bases unmatched to any gene: 5. In nucleotides, the CDR3 is TGTGCCAGCAGGGGAGGACTAGCGTCCCAGTACTTC. Its translation is CASRGGLASQYF.

This chain connects TRBV25-1 to TRBJ2-1; possible D gene TRBD2, 5 bases. Germline V gene data show CDR1 as MGHDK and CDR2 as SYGVNS. This CDR3 spans 12 amino acids. Trimming removed 5 bases from V and 11 bases from J, with 13 bases in between. This chain's CDR3 is CASSHSPGKQFF. In DNA form, the CDR3 reads TGTGCCAGCAGTCACAGTCCCGGGAAGCAGTTCTTC.

This clone was found a few times. The J gene is TRBJ1-1, the V gene TRBV7-9; TRBD1 might be the D (5 bases). V shed 5 bases and J shed 6 bases, with 13 bases lying between them. CDR1 and CDR2 (germline): SEHNR, FQNEAQ (reference sequence). The CDR3 covers 13 residues. DNA for the CDR3: TGTGCCAGCAGCATCCCTGGGGCGGCTGAAGCTTTCTTT. Translated: CASSIPGAAEAFF.

The chain uses TRBV5-1 and TRBJ1-1; the match to TRBD1 covers 8 bases. Unmatched junction bases numbered 6, after V lost 0 bases and J lost 5 bases. The CDR3 totals 15 residues. Germline loops: CDR1 SGHRS, CDR2 YFSETQ. CDR3 DNA sequence: TGCGCCAGCAGCTTGGATATAAGACAGGGGACTGAAGCTTTCTTT. Translating gives CASSLDIRQGTEAFF.

The rearrangement joins TRBV28 to TRBJ1-2; tentatively, D is TRBD1 (6 bases). V lost 7 bases and J 7 bases, leaving 13 bases between the germline ends. From germline, CDR1 is MDHEN and CDR2 SYDVKM. This CDR3 region has 12 residues. This CDR3 reads CASTTGIGGYTF. In DNA, the CDR3 is TGTGCCAGCACCACAGGGATAGGTGGCTACACCTTC.

The V gene is TRBV9, the J gene TRBJ2-7; 10 bases are shared with TRBD1. The CDR3 spans 14 residues. Trimming at V came to 3 bases and at J to 3 bases, leaving 3 bases not matched to a gene. Germline V gives CDR1 SGDLS, CDR2 YYNGEE. The CDR3, as DNA: TGTGCCAGCAGCGCAGGGACAGGGGACTACGAGCAGTACTTC. This gives the protein CASSAGTGDYEQYF.

V gene TRBV4-2 combines with J gene TRBJ2-2, with 9 bases matching TRBD2. The V and J ends lost 7 bases and 3 bases, in that order; junction bases with no gene match: 9. This CDR3 is 16 amino acids long. From germline, CDR1 is LGHNA and CDR2 YNFKEQ. CDR3 nucleotide sequence: TGTGCCAGCACCGTAGAGGCGGGAGGGGACACCGGGGAGCTGTTTTTT. It translates to CASTVEAGGDTGELFF.

J is TRBJ2-3 and V is TRBV7-2, with D perhaps TRBD1 (5 bases). The CDR3 consists of 13 residues. Germline CDR1 is SGHTA and CDR2 is FQGNSA. Trimming stripped 9 bases from V and 6 bases from J, with 16 bases between. CDR3 loop: CASTAMGPDTQYF. CDR3 in DNA: TGTGCCAGTACGGCTATGGGGCCCGATACGCAGTATTTT. Variable domain in full (rest from reference TRBV7-2 and TRBJ2-3): GAGVSQSPSNKVTEKGKDVELRCDPISGHTALYWYRQSLGQGLEFLIYFQGNSAPDKSGLPSDRFSAERTGGSVSTLTIQRTQQEDSAVYLCASTAMGPDTQYFGPGTRLTVL.

The rearrangement joins TRBV7-8 to TRBJ2-1, with TRBD2 identical over 7 bases. Trimming cost V 3 bases and J 8 bases; bases outside gene matches: 7. Germline CDR1 is SGHVS and CDR2 is FQNEAQ. CDR3 size: 14 residues. The CDR3, as DNA: TGTGCCAGCAGCTTCGGCGGGAGAGCAGATGAGCAGTTCTTC. It specifies CASSFGGRADEQFF.

J is TRBJ2-7 and V is TRBV11-2; D perhaps matches TRBD2 (6 bases). Trimming cost V 5 bases and J 3 bases, with 23 bases left between them. The CDR3 contains 17 residues. Germline loops: CDR1 SGHAT, CDR2 FQNNGV. The CDR3 DNA reads TGTGCCAGCAGCGCCCGACTAGTGCAAACGGTAAACTACGAGCAGTACTTC. This codes for CASSARLVQTVNYEQYF.

This clone was seen just once. The chain joins TRBV19 to TRBJ2-1; 12 bases fit TRBD2. V trimming: 5 bases; J trimming: 3 bases; junction bases outside the gene matches: 8. The CDR3 extends over 17 amino acids. Germline V CDR1 and CDR2: LNHDA, SQIVND (reference sequence). The CDR3 region has the DNA TGTGCCAGTAGTGAGCGACTAGCGGGAGAAGTCTACAATGAGCAGTTCTTC. Its protein is CASSERLAGEVYNEQFF.

This rearrangement joins TRBV6-4 to TRBJ1-1; D is ambiguous. The CDR3 spans 16 residues. CDR1 MRHNA and CDR2 SNTAGT come from the germline V gene. Trimming removed 4 bases at V and 1 base at J, with 16 bases between. CDR3 loop: CASSGRGFDTNTEAFF. As DNA, the CDR3 is TGTGCCAGCAGTGGCCGGGGTTTTGATACGAACACTGAAGCTTTCTTT.

The chain links TRBV7-8 to TRBJ1-5; D is possibly TRBD1 (5 bases). V lost 5 bases, J lost 5 bases, and 10 bases lay in between. This CDR3 is built from 13 residues. The germline gives CDR1 SGHVS, CDR2 FQNEAQ. The CDR3 DNA reads TGTGCCAGCAGCCCTACAGGAGATCAGCCCCAGCATTTT. Protein: CASSPTGDQPQHF.

The V and J genes are TRBV19 and TRBJ2-2; the D gene is possibly TRBD2 (5 bases). Trimming removed 5 bases at V and 7 bases at J, with 14 bases between. The CDR3 contains 14 residues. CDR1 is LNHDA and CDR2 is SQIVND in the germline V gene (reference sequence). CDR3 sequence reads: CASSASPTIGELFF. The CDR3 bases are TGTGCCAGTAGTGCCTCCCCGACTATCGGGGAGCTGTTTTTT.

Turning to this clone: It may be a read error: a sequence one base away is much more abundant. The chain couples TRBV7-9 to TRBJ2-3, with a weak D call TRBD2 (6 bases). V lost 6 bases and J 1 base, leaving 8 bases between the germline ends. This CDR3 has 13 residues. Germline lookup yields CDR1 SEHNR and CDR2 FQNEAQ (reference sequence). Written as DNA, the CDR3 is TGTGCCAGCAGGCCTAGCGGCACAGATACGCAGTATTTT. Protein product: CASRPSGTDTQYF.